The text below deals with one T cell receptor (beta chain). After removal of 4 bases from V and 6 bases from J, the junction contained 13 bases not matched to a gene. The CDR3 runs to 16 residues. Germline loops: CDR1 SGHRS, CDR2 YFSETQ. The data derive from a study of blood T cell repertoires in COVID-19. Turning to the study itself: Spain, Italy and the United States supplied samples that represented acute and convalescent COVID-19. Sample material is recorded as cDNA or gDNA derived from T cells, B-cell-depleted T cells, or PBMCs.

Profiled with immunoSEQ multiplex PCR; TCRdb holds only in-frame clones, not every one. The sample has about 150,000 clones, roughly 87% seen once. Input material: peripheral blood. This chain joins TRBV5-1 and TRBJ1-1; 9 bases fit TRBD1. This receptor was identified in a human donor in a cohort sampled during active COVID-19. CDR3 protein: CASSPLGGQGRAEAFF. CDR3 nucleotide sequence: TGCGCCAGCAGCCCGCTGGGAGGACAGGGGCGGGCTGAAGCTTTCTTT.